A single sample is the source of the 5 T cell receptor beta chains below, sequenced in a study of control samples from healthy donors and cancer patients. The protocol was immunoSEQ multiplex PCR, while the TCRdb copy is restricted to in-frame clones and leaves out a portion. The repertoire consists of fewer than 200,000 clones, with around 93% occurring once and the leading ten covering 4.1%. The sequencing input was blood. These receptors were collected from a woman aged 55-69 years in good health.

A word on this clone: One end of the junction varies from germline; a read error may be responsible. CDR3 loop: CARSLSASGGWEAKNIQYF. CDR3 in DNA: TGTGCCCGCAGCTTGTCTGCTAGCGGGGGGTGGGAAGCCAAAAACATTCAGTACTTC. This rearrangement joins TRBV5-6 to TRBJ2-4; 11 nucleotides line up with TRBD2. The CDR3 covers 19 residues. Germline V gene lookup returns CDR1 SGHDT and CDR2 YYEEEE.

V gene TRBV19 combines with J gene TRBJ2-7; D is unresolved. The V and J ends lost 3 bases and 4 bases respectively, with 13 bases between them. The length of the CDR3 is 14 residues. In germline, CDR1 is LNHDA, CDR2 SQIVND (reference sequence). CDR3 region: CASSMTGNSYEQYF. The CDR3, as DNA: TGTGCCAGTAGTATGACTGGGAATTCGTACGAGCAGTACTTC.

This clone was observed once. One junction end disagrees with the germline gene, perhaps due to a read error. The V call is TRBV18, the J call TRBJ2-1; the D gene is possibly TRBD2 (6 bases). This CDR3 contains 12 residues. CDR1 is KGHSH and CDR2 is LQKENI in the germline V gene. CDR3 region: CASSLNRDSKVF. CDR3 sequence (DNA): TGTGCCAGCTCACTAAACCGGGACTCAAAGGTCTTC.

The rearrangement uses TRBV6-6 and TRBJ1-1, with TRBD1 matching 7 bases. Germline V gene lookup returns CDR1 MNHNY and CDR2 SVGAGI (reference sequence). The CDR3 spans 14 residues. Trimming took 6 bases from V and 2 from J; bases not matched to a gene: 6. The CDR3 protein is CASRRGQFNTEAFF. CDR3 sequence (DNA): TGTGCCAGCAGGCGGGGACAGTTTAACACTGAAGCTTTCTTT.

The V gene is TRBV7-2, the J gene TRBJ1-5, with unresolved D. This CDR3 spans 15 amino acids. Trimming shortened V by 1 base and J by 4 bases, and 11 bases separated the two germline ends. Germline CDR1 SGHTA, CDR2 FQGNSA. CDR3 coding DNA: TGTGCCAGCAGCTTAGTGAGCGGGGTTAATCAGCCCCAGCATTTT. Translated, it gives CASSLVSGVNQPQHF.